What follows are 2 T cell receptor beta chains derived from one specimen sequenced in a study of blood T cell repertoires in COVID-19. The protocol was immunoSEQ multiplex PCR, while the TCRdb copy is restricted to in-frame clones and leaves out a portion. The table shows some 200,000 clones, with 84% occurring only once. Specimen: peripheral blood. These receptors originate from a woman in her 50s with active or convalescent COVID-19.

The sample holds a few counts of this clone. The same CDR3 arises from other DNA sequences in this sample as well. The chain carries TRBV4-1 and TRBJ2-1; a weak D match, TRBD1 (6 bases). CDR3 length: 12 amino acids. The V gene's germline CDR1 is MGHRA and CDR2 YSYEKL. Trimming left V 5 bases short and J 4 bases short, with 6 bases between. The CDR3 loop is CASSDRYNEQFF. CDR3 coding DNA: TGCGCCAGCAGCGACAGGTACAATGAGCAGTTCTTC.

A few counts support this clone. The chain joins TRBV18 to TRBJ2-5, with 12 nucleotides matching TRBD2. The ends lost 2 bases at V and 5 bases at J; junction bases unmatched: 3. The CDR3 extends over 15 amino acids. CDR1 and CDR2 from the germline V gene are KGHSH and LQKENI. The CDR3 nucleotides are TGTGCCAGCTCACCAGGACTAGCGGGATGGGAGACCCAGTACTTC. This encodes CASSPGLAGWETQYF.